This TCR beta chain was recovered during a study of T-cell memory formation after mild COVID-19. From the 5' RACE reads, TCRdb called clonotypes with MiXCR, one entry per CDR3 protein. The profile shows approximately 150,000 distinct CDR3 sequences, 14% of them singletons. Study outcomes and limitations: Some clones that responded were present in memory (sampled pre-infection), which suggests cross-reactive memory joined. The authors did not confirm SARS-CoV-2 specificity of second-wave clones peaking day 37.

As for this clonotype: Its cognate antigen is unknown.

This receptor was identified in an adult woman who had mild COVID-19 (a few samples of this study predate the infection). Cell type and time point are not known. The specimen was PBMCs or a T cell subset sorted from them (not recorded which).

CDR3: CATSDGGIDEQYF. In DNA, the CDR3 is TGTGCCACCAGTGATGGGGGGATCGACGAGCAGTACTTC. The rearrangement uses TRBV24-1 and TRBJ2-7; a weak D match, TRBD2 (6 bases). The V gene lost 3 bases and the J gene lost 5 bases, with 10 bases spanning the gap. There are 13 residues in the CDR3. Germline CDR1 and CDR2: KGHDR and SFDVKD.